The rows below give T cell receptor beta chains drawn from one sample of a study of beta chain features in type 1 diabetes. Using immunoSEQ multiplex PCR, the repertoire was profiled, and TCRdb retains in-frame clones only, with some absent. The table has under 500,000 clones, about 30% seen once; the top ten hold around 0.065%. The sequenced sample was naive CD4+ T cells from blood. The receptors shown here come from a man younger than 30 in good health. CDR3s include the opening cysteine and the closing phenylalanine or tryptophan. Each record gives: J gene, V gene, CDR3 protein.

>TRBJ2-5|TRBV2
CASSGLGLAEKETQYF
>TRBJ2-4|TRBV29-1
CSVAMGDIQYF
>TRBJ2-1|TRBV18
CASSSGLAGVRKFF
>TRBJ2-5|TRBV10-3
CAISGQGVQETQYF
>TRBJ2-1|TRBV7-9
CASWTGGNEQFF
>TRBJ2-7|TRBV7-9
CASSRLVGREQYF
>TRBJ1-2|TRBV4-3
CASSQVASLDGYTF
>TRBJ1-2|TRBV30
CAWSMQGTYGYTF
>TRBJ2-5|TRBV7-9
CASSLAGGTETQYF
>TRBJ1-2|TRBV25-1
CASSDTGNYGYTF
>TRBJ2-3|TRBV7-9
CASSRGLEFLHTQYF
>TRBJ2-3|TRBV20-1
CSARGPDTQYF
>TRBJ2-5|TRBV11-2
CASSPLSGLEETQYF
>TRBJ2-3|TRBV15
CATSRGSKDTQYF
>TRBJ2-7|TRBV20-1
CSVINRDEQYF
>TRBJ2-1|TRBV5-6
CASSLEAARSYNEQFF
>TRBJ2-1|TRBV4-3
CASSQVRSQGSYNEQFF
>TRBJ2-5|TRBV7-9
CASSLVQIQETQYF
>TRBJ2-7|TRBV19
CASSTQPGPYYEQYF
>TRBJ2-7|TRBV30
CAWSEEGAGYEQYF
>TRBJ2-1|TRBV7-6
CASSPLAASYNEQFF
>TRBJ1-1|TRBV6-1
CASSESSGLHTEAFF
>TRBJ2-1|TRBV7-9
CASSVTSGSLFF
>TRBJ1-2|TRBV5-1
CASSADGLGYGYTF
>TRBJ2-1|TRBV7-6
CASSLVAYNEQFF
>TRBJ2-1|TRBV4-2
CASSPVGEFTYNEQFF
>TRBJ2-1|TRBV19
CASSIRGTSAYNEQFF
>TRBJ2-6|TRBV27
CASSFASGANVLTF
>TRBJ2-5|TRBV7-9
CASSLVAAETQYF
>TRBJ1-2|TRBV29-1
CSVEEWGDGYTF
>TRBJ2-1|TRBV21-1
CASSNRQGNYNEQFF
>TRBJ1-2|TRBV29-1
CSASDSLGGYTF
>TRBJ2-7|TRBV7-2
CASSQRQANSYEQYF
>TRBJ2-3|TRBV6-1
CAISESTGSTDTQYF
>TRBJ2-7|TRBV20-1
CSASALPEQYF
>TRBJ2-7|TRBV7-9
CASSSWDRTYEQYF
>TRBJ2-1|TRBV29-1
CSVERGGNEQFF
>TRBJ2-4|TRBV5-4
CASSKAPRENIQYF
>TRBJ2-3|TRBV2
CASSDPGTQYF
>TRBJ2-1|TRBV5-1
CASSSQGGEQFF
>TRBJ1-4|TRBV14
CASSGSGADEKLFF
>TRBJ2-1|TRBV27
CASRTGLYNNEQFF
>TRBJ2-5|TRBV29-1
CSVQGSWETQYF
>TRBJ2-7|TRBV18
CASAPTSGKSYEQYF
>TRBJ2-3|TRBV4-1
CASSQDWTGTTTDTQYF
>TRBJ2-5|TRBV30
CAWSVKGGGETQYF
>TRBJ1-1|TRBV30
CAWSVRQDTEAFF
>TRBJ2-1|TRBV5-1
CASSLASGGRDEQFF
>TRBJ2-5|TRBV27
CASRGLAVRETQYF
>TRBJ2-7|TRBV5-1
CASSLTASYEQYF
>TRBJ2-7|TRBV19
CASSSRQGIEQYF
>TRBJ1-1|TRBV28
CASSPRGTGDTEAFF
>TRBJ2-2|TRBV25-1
CASSAGQSNTGELFF